The text below deals with one TCR beta chain. This receptor's antigen is unknown. No per-base quality is available; no much larger clone lies one base away. Using the deep immunoSEQ assay, TCR CDR3 regions were amplified from genomic DNA by multiplex PCR. Extracted genomic DNA from each cell subset was spread evenly across all wells of several immunoSEQ 96-well plates, with each plate serving as a replicate. For sorted subsets, 200 ng of genomic DNA, equivalent to 25,000 to 35,000 T cell genomes, went into each replicate PCR. Purified libraries were quantified with a Qubit 3.0 fluorometer, sized on a Bioanalyzer 2100, and re-quantified with the KAPA Library Quantification kit. Every immunoSEQ 96-well plate was sequenced on a separate single-read 150-cycle Illumina NextSeq 550 flow cell. The authors' analysis ran thus. The immunoSEQ output contained only junctional sequences without quality scores, so filtering could not match that applied to full-length reads. Sequences were annotated with PyIR, a Python wrapper for IgBLAST v1.9, using IMGT germline references to assign V/J genes and CDR3. Reads were removed for weak V/J assignments (E-value above 1e-6), missing CDR3, stop codons, out-of-frame junctions, or ambiguous translated residues. A V3J clonotype was defined by an identical inferred V gene, J gene, and CDR3 amino acid sequence. To compute the percentage overlap between repertoires, the number of shared unique clonotypes was divided by the size of the smaller repertoire. Richness of each repertoire was evaluated using RTK rarefaction, the Chao1 estimator, and Recon v2.1 estimates of unobserved clonotypes. Generation probabilities for all TCRbeta clonotypes obtained by the gDNA method from several donors were computed using OLGA. TCRdb carries this immuneACCESS record with in-frame sequences only. Its versions omit some clonotypes, under half of them owing to an unresolved V gene in the studies checked, with the rest unexplained. That table is the source of V, J and clone size, and D and trimming were worked out from the DNA. Recorded for this sample are roughly 1,500,000 clones; nearly 99% of them occurred a single time. The ten largest make up about 0.42% of the sample.

These data come from a study of shared clonotypes between healthy human individuals (TCRdb year 2020). A note on the overall study: A couple of women and a few men aged 18 to 49 years were included in the cohort. For each donor, CD4 naive and CD4 memory were each given three plates, CD8 naive was given two plates, and CD8 memory was given one plate. To estimate repertoire size and how much clonotypes are shared between individuals, the study performed deep sequencing of blood TCR repertoires from five healthy adults. Libraries were prepared and TCR repertoires were sequenced by different laboratories using diverse techniques, in order to increase sequencing depth and limit assay-specific biases. Between about 0.94 and 8.9 billion PBMCs per donor were obtained by leukapheresis.

V drops 1 base and J drops 3 bases, leaving 3 bases in between. The germline V gene specifies WSHSY as CDR1 and SAAADI as CDR2. Its CDR3 holds 12 amino acids, cysteine through phenylalanine. Only CDR3 DNA remains: 36 bases, in frame from the first base. The donors were healthy, HIV-negative adults with no recently reported acute infections or vaccinations. All donors were Caucasian adults living in Nashville, Tennessee, USA. CD4+ T cells were enriched by magnetic negative selection; naive cells were then positively selected on CD45RA, and the negative fraction formed the memory subset. After blood collection by leukapheresis, PBMCs were isolated using Ficoll-Histopaque density gradient centrifugation and then cryopreserved in the vapor phase of liquid nitrogen. Purity and quantity of every magnetically sorted T cell population were checked by analytical flow cytometry. Genomic DNA was isolated from each sorted fraction and quantified by UV absorbance on a Nanodrop 2000c.

Paper-wide results and their limitations: Sampling was restricted to blood, and TCR repertoires in tissue are likely to differ from TCR repertoires in blood. Because the study included only a small number of donors, the genetic and exposure-history diversity represented was limited. Pairwise subsampling indicated that sequencing depth was expected to affect the degree of clonotype sharing among donors. Clonotypes shared by all four sorted-subset donors showed higher generation probabilities than non-shared clonotypes. Naive subsets generally had larger estimated clonotype richness than memory subsets. About 5% of naive CD4, around 3.6% of naive CD8, approximately 2% of memory CD4, and about 0.4% of memory CD8 clonotypes were shared across a few donors. Even with the large sequencing depth, rarefaction of the sorted-subset datasets indicated that sequencing was incomplete.

The sequence joins TRBV10-2 to TRBJ1-2; no D segment can be confidently identified. This receptor was obtained from a man aged 25-40 years in good health. The sequencing sample was made of naive CD4+ T cells sorted from blood. In light of the paper, this sample's cell subset or site label describes: CD45RA+ positively selected. The CDR3 region reads CASSEYDYGYTF. The bases read TGCGCCAGCAGTGAGTACGACTATGGCTACACCTTC.